The 32 T cell receptor beta chains presented below share a single source sample, sequenced in a study of cytomegalovirus exposure and HLA in healthy donors. The PCR ran on 60 Vbeta and 13 Jbeta primers. Assay used: immunoSEQ multiplex PCR; TCRdb lists only in-frame clones, some missing. This sample has 36,000 or so clones, with around 84% found just once. Sequenced material: PBMCs. Receptors originate from a woman aged 18-35 years in good health and CMV-seronegative.

CDR3 sequence: CASSFTSGTYNEQFF. Here the CDR3 DNA reads TGTGCCAGCAGCTTCACTAGCGGGACCTACAATGAGCAGTTCTTC. This chain uses TRBV11-2 with TRBJ2-1; TRBD2 matches at 10 bases. This CDR3 spans 15 amino acids. Germline-derived CDR1 and CDR2 are SGHAT and FQNNGV. Unmatched junction bases numbered 1, after V lost 3 bases and J lost 2 bases.

V is TRBV7-9 and J is TRBJ2-7; D ambiguous. The CDR3 has 17 residues. Trimming shortened V by 1 base and J by 4 bases, and 20 bases separated the two germline ends. CDR1 SEHNR and CDR2 FQNEAQ come from the germline V gene (reference sequence). CDR3 sequence: CASSLGSSPDIDYEQYF. The DNA for the CDR3 is TGTGCCAGCAGCTTAGGGTCCAGCCCTGACATCGATTACGAGCAGTACTTC. The full variable domain, with the rest looked up from reference TRBV7-9 and TRBJ2-7, is DTGVSQNPRHKITKRGQNVTFRCDPISEHNRLYWYRQTLGQGPEFLTYFQNEAQLEKSRLLSDRFSAERPKGSFSTLEIQRTEQGDSAMYLCASSLGSSPDIDYEQYFGPGTRLTVT.

The table lists this clone with a few counts. For the CDR3, the DNA is TGTGCCAGCAGCTCCCCTTTGAACACTGAAGCTTTCTTT. This codes for CASSSPLNTEAFF. The chain links TRBV6-5 to TRBJ1-1; D is uncertain. This CDR3 is 13 amino acids long. Trimming removed 6 bases from V and 0 bases from J, with 8 bases in between. Germline V gene lookup returns CDR1 MNHEY and CDR2 SVGAGI.

This chain connects TRBV4-3 to TRBJ1-2; the match to TRBD1 covers 8 bases. The J segment lost 5 bases and the V segment lost 0 bases, leaving 11 bases of the junction unmatched. Germline CDR1 and CDR2: LGHNA and YSLEER. The CDR3 length is 17 residues. The CDR3 is CASSQDRWTGMSYGYTF. In DNA, the CDR3 is TGCGCCAGCAGCCAAGATCGATGGACAGGGATGTCTTATGGCTACACCTTC.

The chain carries TRBV7-2 and TRBJ2-2, with a possible D match to TRBD2 (5 bases). The germline gives CDR1 SGHTA, CDR2 FQGNSA. The CDR3 is made up of 14 amino acids. V gave up 5 bases and J gave up 3 bases, with 10 bases separating them. The CDR3 DNA sequence: TGTGCCAGCAGCCCGGGGTTTGACACCGGGGAGCTGTTTTTT. It specifies CASSPGFDTGELFF.

V and J are TRBV7-2 and TRBJ2-2; TRBD1 might be the D (5 bases). The CDR3 loop spans 19 amino acids. With 6 bases removed from V and 6 bases from J, the gap between germline ends came to 29 bases. CDR1 and CDR2 (germline): SGHTA, FQGNSA. Here the CDR3 reads CASRFVRTIRQPRAGELFF. In DNA form, the CDR3 reads TGTGCCAGCAGATTTGTCCGCACTATAAGACAGCCCCGGGCCGGGGAGCTGTTTTTT. The whole variable domain, filled in from reference TRBV7-2 and TRBJ2-2, reads GAGVSQSPSNKVTEKGKDVELRCDPISGHTALYWYRQSLGQGLEFLIYFQGNSAPDKSGLPSDRFSAERTGGSVSTLTIQRTQQEDSAVYLCASRFVRTIRQPRAGELFFGEGSRLTVL.

This chain connects TRBV4-2 to TRBJ2-7; 10 bases line up with TRBD2. CDR1 LGHNA and CDR2 YNFKEQ come from the germline V gene. Trimming cost V 4 bases and J 2 bases; bases outside gene matches: 5. The CDR3 totals 15 residues. CDR3 DNA: TGTGCCAGCAGCCCGGGACTAGCGCTAACCTACGAGCAGTACTTC. The encoded protein is CASSPGLALTYEQYF.

The chain has TRBV7-2 and TRBJ2-1; D is unclear. Deletions cut 4 bases from V and 8 bases from J, with 15 bases between. This CDR3 spans 14 amino acids. The germline V gene encodes CDR1 SGHTA and CDR2 FQGNSA. The CDR3 DNA reads TGTGCCAGCAGCTCATGGGTCTCCCGGGATGAGCAGTTCTTC. Residues: CASSSWVSRDEQFF.

The chain employs TRBV4-1 and TRBJ1-1, with TRBD1 matching over 8 bases. Germline loops: CDR1 MGHRA, CDR2 YSYEKL. J was trimmed by 6 bases and V by 3 bases; bases with no gene match: 6. CDR3 length equals 14 residues. The CDR3 loop is CASSHPDRVSEAFF. The CDR3 DNA follows: TGCGCCAGCAGCCACCCGGACAGGGTCTCTGAAGCTTTCTTT.

This clone was found a few times. This chain joins TRBV7-6 and TRBJ2-7; 7 nucleotides agree with TRBD2. Trimming took 1 base from V and 1 from J; bases not matched to a gene: 4. CDR1 is SGHVS and CDR2 is FNYEAQ in the germline V gene. The CDR3 spans 15 residues. The CDR3 sequence: CASSLGGGRSYEQYF. DNA of the CDR3: TGTGCCAGCAGCTTAGGGGGGGGACGGTCCTACGAGCAGTACTTC.

This clone has more than one count but fewer than ten. V gene TRBV19 combines with J gene TRBJ2-7, with 7 bases fitting TRBD1. The CDR3 contains 12 residues. With 4 bases clipped from V and 5 bases from J, the junction kept 2 bases outside the gene matches. The germline V gene has CDR1 LNHDA and CDR2 SQIVND (reference sequence). Here the CDR3 reads CASSSTGDEQYF. The CDR3 region has the DNA TGTGCCAGTAGTAGCACAGGGGACGAGCAGTACTTC.

V gene TRBV4-3 combines with J gene TRBJ1-4, with D possibly matching TRBD1 (5 bases). Germline V CDR1 and CDR2: LGHNA, YSLEER. V shed 3 bases and J shed 6 bases, with 11 bases lying between them. The CDR3 covers 14 residues. CDR3 coding DNA: TGCGCCAGCAGCCAGACAGTTGGGGATGAAAAACTGTTTTTT. Translated, it gives CASSQTVGDEKLFF.

The V call is TRBV6-4, the J call TRBJ1-1; D unresolved. CDR1 and CDR2 from the germline V gene are MRHNA and SNTAGT. Trimming pared 3 bases from V and 4 bases from J, leaving 9 bases between. The CDR3 has 13 amino acids. The CDR3 spells CASSEADGTEAFF. CDR3 DNA: TGTGCCAGCAGTGAGGCGGATGGCACTGAAGCTTTCTTT.

The chain carries TRBV11-2 and TRBJ1-2; TRBD1 aligns across 10 bases. The ends lost 3 bases at V and 8 bases at J; junction bases unmatched: 12. There are 16 residues in the CDR3. CDR1 is SGHAT, CDR2 FQNNGV, per germline. The CDR3 coding sequence is TGTGCCAGCAGCTTTGCCAAGACAGGGGGCGCCTCCGGCTACACCTTC. Translation gives CASSFAKTGGASGYTF.

This clone turned up a few times. This rearrangement joins TRBV28 to TRBJ1-2; 8 positions agree with TRBD1. The CDR3 is 15 amino acids. After removal of 5 bases from V and 4 bases from J, the junction contained 9 bases not matched to a gene. Germline CDR1 is MDHEN and CDR2 is SYDVKM. The CDR3 DNA follows: TGTGCCAGCAGTGCCGGGACAGGCCTCCTCTATGGCTACACCTTC. Translation gives CASSAGTGLLYGYTF.

This clone was counted once. At one of its ends the junction is not consistent with the germline gene, which may arise from a read error. The CDR3 protein is CASSQDRGVNPEAFF. CDR3 nucleotide sequence: TGCGCCAGCAGCCAAGATCGGGGGGTGAACCCTGAAGCTTTCTTT. The chain carries TRBV4-3 and TRBJ1-1; the D gene is possibly TRBD1 (5 bases). Germline loops: CDR1 LGHNA, CDR2 YSLEER. The CDR3 is made up of 15 amino acids.

The chain employs TRBV5-6 and TRBJ1-6, with D uncertain. Between the trimmed V and J ends, which lost 0 bases and 7 bases, there was a span of 8 bases. The CDR3 is 14 amino acids. The germline gives CDR1 SGHDT, CDR2 YYEEEE. The CDR3 region is CASSLGSKNSPLHF. The DNA for the CDR3 is TGTGCCAGCAGCTTGGGAAGCAAGAATTCACCCCTCCACTTT.

This sequence joins TRBV2 and TRBJ2-3; 14 positions agree with TRBD2. V lost 4 bases to trimming and J lost 4 bases; unmatched junction nucleotides: 4. Germline lookup yields CDR1 SNHLY and CDR2 FYNNEI. This CDR3 contains 16 residues. CDR3 in DNA: TGTGCCAGCAGTGTGACTAGCGGGGGGGTGTCAGATACGCAGTATTTT. Protein product: CASSVTSGGVSDTQYF.

The rearrangement joins TRBV4-1 to TRBJ2-1; 9 bases fit TRBD2. Germline CDR1 and CDR2: MGHRA and YSYEKL. V lost 4 bases, J lost 8 bases, and 12 bases stayed unmatched. The CDR3 is 16 residues long. As DNA, the CDR3 is TGCGCCAGCAGCCCAGGGGTGCGGGAGGGTGTCGATGAGCAGTTCTTC. Protein: CASSPGVREGVDEQFF.

In the case of this clone: At one of its ends the junction is not consistent with the germline gene, which may arise from a read error. The J gene is TRBJ1-6, the V gene TRBV5-1, with D perhaps TRBD1 (5 bases). In germline, CDR1 is SGHRS, CDR2 YFSETQ. CDR3 length: 14 amino acids. The CDR3 spells CASSSGTVNSPLNF. The CDR3 coding sequence is TGCGCCAGCAGCTCAGGGACTGTTAATTCACCCCTCAACTTT.

This chain connects TRBV19 to TRBJ2-7; 13 bases line up with TRBD2. This CDR3 contains 14 residues. The V and J ends lost 8 bases and 5 bases, in that order; junction bases with no gene match: 6. Germline V gene sequence: CDR1 LNHDA, CDR2 SQIVND (reference sequence). The CDR3 DNA follows: TGTGCCAGTGGATGGACTAGCGGGAGCCACGAGCAGTACTTC. This sequence encodes CASGWTSGSHEQYF. The full variable domain, in which reference TRBV19 and TRBJ2-7 provide the parts outside the CDR3, is DGGITQSPKYLFRKEGQNVTLSCEQNLNHDAMYWYRQDPGQGLRLIYYSQIVNDFQKGDIAEGYSVSREKKESFPLTVTSAQKNPTAFYLCASGWTSGSHEQYFGPGTRLTVT.

The V and J genes are TRBV21-1 and TRBJ2-2; TRBD2, as called in the table, went unchecked against the DNA. TRBV21-1 is recorded as a pseudogene. CDR3 length: 16 amino acids. CDR3 DNA sequence: TGTGCCAGCAGCAAAATGGCCGCGCGAGGCACCGGGGAGCTGTTTTTT. This sequence encodes CASSKMAARGTGELFF.

The chain has TRBV7-7 and TRBJ2-3, with D perhaps TRBD2 (6 bases). V gave up 1 base and J gave up 5 bases, with 13 bases separating them. CDR3 length: 15 residues. Germline CDR1 and CDR2: SSHAT and FNYEAQ (reference sequence). The CDR3 reads CASSLDGGLGDTQYF. CDR3 DNA: TGTGCCAGCAGCTTAGACGGGGGTCTTGGAGATACGCAGTATTTT.

The chain is built from TRBV19 and TRBJ2-7, with 7 bases identical to TRBD1. CDR3 length equals 14 residues. V gave up 5 bases and J gave up 1 base; unmatched junction bases: 5. CDR1 LNHDA and CDR2 SQIVND come from the germline V gene (reference sequence). The CDR3: CASSARTGSYEQYF. The CDR3 DNA sequence: TGTGCCAGTAGTGCTCGGACAGGATCCTACGAGCAGTACTTC.

The V gene is TRBV11-2, the J gene TRBJ2-1, with 8 bases lining up with TRBD1. The CDR3 is made up of 13 amino acids. The germline gives CDR1 SGHAT, CDR2 FQNNGV. J lost 7 bases, V lost 5 bases, and 4 bases had no gene match. CDR3 in DNA: TGTGCCAGCAGCCCTAGACAGGGGAATGAGCAGTTCTTC. Translating gives CASSPRQGNEQFF.

The CDR3 protein is CATREQGWEKLFF. Written as DNA, the CDR3 is TGTGCCACCAGAGAGCAGGGGTGGGAAAAACTGTTTTTT. The gene calls are TRBV15 and TRBJ1-4; perhaps TRBD1 as D (6 bases). V lost 6 bases, J lost 8 bases, and 13 bases lay in between. CDR1 is LNHNV, CDR2 YYDKDF, per germline (reference sequence). CDR3 length equals 13 residues. Full variable domain (outside the CDR3, taken from reference TRBV15 and TRBJ1-4): DAMVIQNPRYQVTQFGKPVTLSCSQTLNHNVMYWYQQKSSQAPKLLFHYYDKDFNNEADTPDNFQSRRPNTSFCFLDIRSPGLGDTAMYLCATREQGWEKLFFGSGTQLSVL.

V gene TRBV5-5 combines with J gene TRBJ2-1; tentatively, D is TRBD2 (6 bases). This CDR3 comprises 13 residues. Trimming cost V 3 bases and J 6 bases, with 10 bases left between them. Germline loops: CDR1 SGHKS, CDR2 YYEKEE (reference sequence). The CDR3, as DNA: TGTGCCAGCAGCTCGGACTATCGCAATGAGCAGTTCTTC. It translates to CASSSDYRNEQFF.

V is TRBV2 and J is TRBJ1-4, with 7 bases aligning to TRBD1. The V gene's germline CDR1 is SNHLY and CDR2 FYNNEI. The CDR3 is 15 amino acids. V dropped 7 bases and J dropped 4; count of bases not matched to a gene: 9. The CDR3 reads CASISATGDNEKLFF. As DNA, the CDR3 is TGTGCCAGCATCTCGGCAACAGGGGATAATGAAAAACTGTTTTTT.

V gene TRBV2 combines with J gene TRBJ2-2, with 7 bases aligning to TRBD2. CDR1 is SNHLY and CDR2 is FYNNEI in the germline V gene. V was clipped by 4 bases and J by 5 bases; unmatched bases: 7. The CDR3 totals 15 residues. CDR3 protein: CASSAGLGGTGELFF. CDR3 nucleotide sequence: TGTGCCAGCAGTGCTGGACTAGGAGGGACCGGGGAGCTGTTTTTT.

The chain couples TRBV7-2 to TRBJ1-1, with D possibly TRBD1 on 5 matching bases. The germline V and J ends were trimmed by 0 bases and 4 bases, with 9 bases remaining between them. In germline, CDR1 is SGHTA, CDR2 FQGNSA. The CDR3 is made up of 14 amino acids. The CDR3 region has the DNA TGTGCCAGCAGCTTAGCGGCAGGGTCCACTGAAGCTTTCTTT. It is translated as CASSLAAGSTEAFF.

The chain carries TRBV18 and TRBJ1-2; D is unclear. This CDR3 is built from 13 residues. The V end was cut by 6 bases, the J end by 8 bases, with 16 bases between. From germline, CDR1 is KGHSH and CDR2 LQKENI. The CDR3 loop is CASSPGGEWGYTF. The CDR3 DNA reads TGTGCCAGCTCCCCTGGTGGAGAGTGGGGCTACACCTTC.

The chain is built from TRBV6-6 and TRBJ2-3; 10 bases line up with TRBD1. Germline V CDR1 and CDR2: MNHNY, SVGAGI (reference sequence). The CDR3 loop spans 15 amino acids. V lost 6 bases, J lost 4 bases, and 7 bases stayed unmatched. In DNA, the CDR3 is TGTGCCAGCAGCCCTTTAGGACAGGGGGCAGATACGCAGTATTTT. Amino acids: CASSPLGQGADTQYF.